Listed below are T cell receptor beta chains from one sample, sequenced in a study of blood T cells in healthy people across ages. MiXCR, applied by TCRdb to the 5' RACE reads, yields one record per CDR3 protein. The top ten clones hold 40% to 50% of a sample with approximately 800,000 distinct CDR3 sequences, 40% to 65% of them seen once. Specimen: blood. These TCRs come from an older man in good health. Both conserved end residues are part of each CDR3. A D gene is named only where the DNA matches it firmly. Some rows have no size entry. The others give once, few or many, or a class for an expanded clone.

V gene: TRBV20-1
J gene: TRBJ2-1
D gene: TRBD2
clone size: few
CDR3 DNA: TGCAGTGCTAGATCTGGCGGGGGGTTCTCCTACAATGAGCAGTTCTTC
CDR3 protein: CSARSGGGFSYNEQFF

V gene: TRBV29-1
J gene: TRBJ2-3
D gene: -
clone size: few
CDR3 DNA: TGCAGCTATGACTGGGGGGGCACAGATACGCAGTATTTT
CDR3 protein: CSYDWGGTDTQYF

V gene: TRBV20-1
J gene: TRBJ2-3
D gene: -
clone size: -
CDR3 DNA: TGCAGTGCTAGATGGCAGCCCGAGGGATACGCGTATTTT
CDR3 protein: CSARWQPEGYAYF

V gene: TRBV24-1
J gene: TRBJ1-2
D gene: -
clone size: -
CDR3 DNA: TGTGCCACCAGTGATCCGACAATCCCCCATGGCTACACCTTC
CDR3 protein: CATSDPTIPHGYTF

V gene: TRBV11-3
J gene: TRBJ2-1
D gene: TRBD2
clone size: -
CDR3 DNA: TGTGCCAGCAGCTCCCACGGTAGCGGGGGGTACAATGAGCAGTTCTTC
CDR3 protein: CASSSHGSGGYNEQFF

V gene: TRBV6-6
J gene: TRBJ2-7
D gene: -
clone size: -
CDR3 DNA: TGTGCCAGCCTCACTCGGCAGCCCTACGAGCAGTACTTC
CDR3 protein: CASLTRQPYEQYF

V gene: TRBV2
J gene: TRBJ1-6
D gene: -
clone size: few
CDR3 DNA: TGTGCCAGCAGGGGGGGAGACGGCAATAATTCACCCCTCCACTTT
CDR3 protein: CASRGGDGNNSPLHF

V gene: TRBV9
J gene: TRBJ2-3
D gene: -
clone size: few
CDR3 DNA: TGTGCCAGCAGCGTCCGCGGAGGGACGCAGTATTTT
CDR3 protein: CASSVRGGTQYF

V gene: TRBV13
J gene: TRBJ2-7
D gene: TRBD2
clone size: -
CDR3 DNA: TGTGCCAGCAGCTTCCCGGCTAGCGGCTCCTACGAGCAGTACTTC
CDR3 protein: CASSFPASGSYEQYF

V gene: TRBV4-1
J gene: TRBJ2-3
D gene: -
clone size: -
CDR3 DNA: TGCGCCAGCAGCCAGGGGGACACAGGACGGCACAGATACGCGTATTTT
CDR3 protein: CASSQGDTGRHRYAYF

V gene: TRBV28
J gene: TRBJ2-7
D gene: -
clone size: -
CDR3 DNA: TGTGCCAGCAGGGATCCGGGACGTAACTACGAGCAGTACTTC
CDR3 protein: CASRDPGRNYEQYF

V gene: TRBV5-1
J gene: TRBJ1-2
D gene: -
clone size: -
CDR3 DNA: TGCGCCAGCAGCTTCCGGGACGACTATGGCTACACCTTC
CDR3 protein: CASSFRDDYGYTF

V gene: TRBV7-2
J gene: TRBJ2-7
D gene: -
clone size: -
CDR3 DNA: TGTGCCAGCAGCTTCCTAAGGGCGGGCGAGCAGTACTTC
CDR3 protein: CASSFLRAGEQYF